This TCR beta chain was captured in a study of blood T cell repertoires in COVID-19. The junction had 0 bases not matched to a gene; V was cut back by 0 bases and J by 7 bases. Germline CDR1 and CDR2: LNHNV and YYDKDF (reference sequence). The CDR3 runs to 14 residues. Clones were sequenced by immunoSEQ multiplex PCR, and TCRdb holds only the in-frame ones, with some missing. In the table there are around 310,000 clones, around 89% of which are singletons. Sequenced: peripheral blood. The receptor was derived from a woman aged 40-49 years with COVID-19, enrolled during active disease. The chain combines TRBV15 with TRBJ1-6, with 7 bases identical to TRBD1. CDR3 residues: CATSREGGNSPLHF. CDR3 in DNA: TGTGCCACCAGCAGAGAAGGGGGCAATTCACCCCTCCACTTT.